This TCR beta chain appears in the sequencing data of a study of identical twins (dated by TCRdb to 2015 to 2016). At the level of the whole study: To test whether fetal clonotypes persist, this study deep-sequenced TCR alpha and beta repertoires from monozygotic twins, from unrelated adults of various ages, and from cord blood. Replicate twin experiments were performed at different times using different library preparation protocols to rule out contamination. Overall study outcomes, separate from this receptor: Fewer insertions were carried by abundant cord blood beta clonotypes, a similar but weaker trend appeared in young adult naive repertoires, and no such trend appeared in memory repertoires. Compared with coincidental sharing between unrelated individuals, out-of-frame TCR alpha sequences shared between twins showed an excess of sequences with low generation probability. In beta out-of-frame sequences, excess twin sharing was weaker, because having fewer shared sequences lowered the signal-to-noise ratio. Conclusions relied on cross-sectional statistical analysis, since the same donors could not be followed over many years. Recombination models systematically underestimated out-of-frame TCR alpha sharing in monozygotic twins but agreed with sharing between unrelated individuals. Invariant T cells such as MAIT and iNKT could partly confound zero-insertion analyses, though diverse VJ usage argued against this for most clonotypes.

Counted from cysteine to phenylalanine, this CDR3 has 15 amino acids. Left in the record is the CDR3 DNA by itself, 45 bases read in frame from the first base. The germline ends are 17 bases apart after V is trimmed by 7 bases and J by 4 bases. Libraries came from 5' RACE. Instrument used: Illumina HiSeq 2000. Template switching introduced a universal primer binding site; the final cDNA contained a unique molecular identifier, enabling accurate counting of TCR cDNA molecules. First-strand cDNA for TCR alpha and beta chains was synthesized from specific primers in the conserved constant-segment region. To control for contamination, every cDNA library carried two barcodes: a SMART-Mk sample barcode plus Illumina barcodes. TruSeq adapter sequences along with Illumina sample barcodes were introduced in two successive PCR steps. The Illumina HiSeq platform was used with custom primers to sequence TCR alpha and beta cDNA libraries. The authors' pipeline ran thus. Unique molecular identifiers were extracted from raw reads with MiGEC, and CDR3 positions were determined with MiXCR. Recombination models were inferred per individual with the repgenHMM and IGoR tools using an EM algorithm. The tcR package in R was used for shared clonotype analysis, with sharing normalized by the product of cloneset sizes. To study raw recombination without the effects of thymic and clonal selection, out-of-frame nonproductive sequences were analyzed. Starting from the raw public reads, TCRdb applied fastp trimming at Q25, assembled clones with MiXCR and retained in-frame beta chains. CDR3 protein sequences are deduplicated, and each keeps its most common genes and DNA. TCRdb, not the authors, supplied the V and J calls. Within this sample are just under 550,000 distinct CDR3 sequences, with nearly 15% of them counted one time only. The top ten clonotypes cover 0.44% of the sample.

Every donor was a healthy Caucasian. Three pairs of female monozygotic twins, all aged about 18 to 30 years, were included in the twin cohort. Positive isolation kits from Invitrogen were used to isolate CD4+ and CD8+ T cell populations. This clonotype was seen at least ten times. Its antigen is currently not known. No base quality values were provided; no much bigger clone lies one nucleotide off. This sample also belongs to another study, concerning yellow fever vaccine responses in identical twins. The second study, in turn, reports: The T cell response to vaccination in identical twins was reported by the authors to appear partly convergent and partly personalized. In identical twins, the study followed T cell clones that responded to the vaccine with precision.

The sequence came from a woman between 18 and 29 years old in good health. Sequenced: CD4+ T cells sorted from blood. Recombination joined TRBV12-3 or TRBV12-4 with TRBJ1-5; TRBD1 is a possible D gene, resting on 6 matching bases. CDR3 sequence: CASTLTGLSNQPQHF. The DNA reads TGTGCCAGCACCTTAACAGGGCTATCGAATCAGCCCCAGCATTTT.